This is a list of T cell receptor beta chains from one sample in a study of beta chain features in type 1 diabetes. Some clones are missing from TCRdb's copy, which holds only in-frame ones; the method was immunoSEQ multiplex PCR. The sample comprises about 250,000 clones, roughly 15% of which are singletons, and more than 0.02% rests with the top ten. What was sequenced was naive CD4+ T cells from blood. The receptors were gathered from a woman aged 40 to 50 in good health. Both conserved end residues are part of each CDR3. Each record gives: D gene, clone size, J gene, V gene, CDR3 protein, CDR3 DNA. D genes are given only for firm matches. Not every row has a clone size; where given, it reads once, few, many or a size class.

.	.	TRBJ1-5	TRBV19	CATKPRNQPQHF	TGTGCCACCAAACCTCGGAATCAGCCCCAGCATTTT
.	few	TRBJ1-4	TRBV7-7	CASSALHSEKLFF	TGTGCTAGCAGCGCCCTTCATAGCGAAAAACTGTTTTTT
.	few	TRBJ1-1	TRBV18	CASSREGNSAEAFF	TGTGCCAGCTCCCGGGAAGGGAACTCGGCTGAAGCTTTCTTT
.	many	TRBJ1-1	TRBV18	CASSPRQTEAFF	TGTGCCAGCTCACCGAGACAGACTGAAGCTTTCTTT
.	.	TRBJ1-2	TRBV6-6	CASSYDRGSYGYTF	TGTGCCAGCAGTTACGATCGGGGTAGCTATGGCTACACCTTC
.	.	TRBJ2-7	TRBV21-1	CASRDSDRGPSYEQYF	TGTGCCAGCAGGGACAGTGACAGGGGCCCCTCCTACGAGCAGTACTTC
.	.	TRBJ1-2	TRBV4-2	CASSQEGGAPSYGYTF	TGTGCCAGCAGCCAAGAAGGGGGGGCGCCTAGCTATGGCTACACCTTC
.	.	TRBJ2-2	TRBV7-9	CASSLVPTANTGELFF	TGTGCCAGCAGCTTAGTGCCGACAGCCAACACCGGGGAGCTGTTTTTT
TRBD2	.	TRBJ2-7	TRBV7-2	CASSLGLASYEQYF	TGTGCCAGCAGCCTCGGACTAGCGTCCTACGAGCAGTACTTC
.	few	TRBJ2-3	TRBV11-2	CASTKPRSTDTQYF	TGTGCCAGCACTAAACCCAGGAGCACAGATACGCAGTATTTT
.	few	TRBJ1-2	TRBV7-2	CASSPSVYGYTF	TGTGCCAGCAGCCCGAGTGTCTATGGCTACACCTTC
TRBD2	.	TRBJ2-7	TRBV6-1	CASSAAAGRAYEQYF	TGTGCCAGCAGTGCCGCAGCGGGGCGCGCCTACGAGCAGTACTTC
.	few	TRBJ2-1	TRBV29-1	CSVEGPRAGVGNEQFF	TGCAGCGTTGAAGGCCCCCGGGCAGGGGTGGGGAATGAGCAGTTCTTC
TRBD1	few	TRBJ2-1	TRBV7-8	CASSRDRGDEQFF	TGTGCCAGCAGCAGGGACAGGGGGGATGAGCAGTTCTTC
.	.	TRBJ2-3	TRBV5-1	CASSFSLAADTQYF	TGCGCCAGCAGCTTTTCTTTAGCCGCAGATACGCAGTATTTT
.	few	TRBJ2-3	TRBV9	CASSVIQGSPDTQYF	TGTGCCAGCAGCGTAATTCAGGGCTCCCCAGATACGCAGTATTTT
.	many	TRBJ1-5	TRBV19	CASRQGNQPQHF	TGTGCCAGTAGACAGGGAAATCAGCCCCAGCATTTT
.	.	TRBJ2-5	TRBV7-2	CASSLVKGPGETQYF	TGTGCCAGCAGCTTAGTTAAAGGGCCGGGGGAGACCCAGTACTTC
.	.	TRBJ1-2	TRBV4-1	CASSQDPGIGGYTF	TGCGCCAGCAGCCAAGATCCCGGGATAGGCGGCTACACCTTC
TRBD1	.	TRBJ2-7	TRBV7-9	CASSQQGQETYEQYF	TGTGCCAGCAGCCAGCAGGGACAGGAGACTTACGAGCAGTACTTC
TRBD1	.	TRBJ2-2	TRBV5-1	CASSLRGPGELFF	TGCGCCAGCAGCTTGAGGGGGCCCGGGGAGCTGTTTTTT
.	few	TRBJ1-1	TRBV7-2	CASSLVKNTEAFF	TGTGCCAGCAGCTTAGTCAAGAACACTGAAGCTTTCTTT
.	.	TRBJ2-7	TRBV25-1	CASSGDKLPYEQYF	TGTGCCAGCAGCGGTGATAAACTCCCCTACGAGCAGTACTTC
.	.	TRBJ1-4	TRBV29-1	CSARLGNEKLFF	TGCAGCGCACGACTAGGTAATGAAAAACTGTTTTTT
.	few	TRBJ1-2	TRBV6-5	CASSYSRVRGYTF	TGTGCCAGCAGTTACTCCAGGGTGAGGGGCTACACCTTC
TRBD2	.	TRBJ2-1	TRBV4-3	CASSQRGGFPNEQFF	TGCGCCAGCAGCCAGCGGGGGGGCTTCCCCAATGAGCAGTTCTTC
TRBD1	.	TRBJ2-7	TRBV28	CASSQGGSAYEQYF	TGTGCCAGCAGCCAAGGGGGCTCAGCCTACGAGCAGTACTTC
.	few	TRBJ1-1	TRBV7-8	CASSQNRAATEAFF	TGTGCCAGCAGCCAAAACAGGGCGGCAACTGAAGCTTTCTTT
.	few	TRBJ1-2	TRBV18	CASSPSGGATSNYGYTF	TGTGCCAGCTCACCATCGGGGGGCGCAACCTCTAACTATGGCTACACCTTC
TRBD1	.	TRBJ1-1	TRBV11-1	CASSPGTGVSTEAFF	TGTGCCAGCAGCCCCGGGACAGGGGTGTCCACTGAAGCTTTCTTT
.	.	TRBJ1-2	TRBV19	CASSIGAMRGYTF	TGTGCCAGTAGTATAGGTGCTATGCGGGGCTACACCTTC
.	few	TRBJ2-7	TRBV15	CATSSPYYEQYF	TGTGCCACCAGCAGTCCCTACTACGAGCAGTACTTC
.	.	TRBJ1-2	TRBV6-5	CASSTYPPEGYTF	TGTGCCAGCAGTACCTACCCCCCGGAGGGCTACACCTTC
TRBD1	.	TRBJ1-2	TRBV28	CASRGQGDPKNYGYTF	TGTGCCAGCAGAGGACAGGGGGACCCTAAAAACTATGGCTACACCTTC
TRBD1	.	TRBJ1-6	TRBV28	CASRGQGDSPLHF	TGTGCCAGCAGGGGACAGGGCGATTCACCCCTCCACTTT
.	.	TRBJ1-2	TRBV11-2	CASSPRQDVFYGYTF	TGTGCCAGCAGCCCAAGACAGGATGTTTTCTATGGCTACACCTTC
.	.	TRBJ1-1	TRBV6-6	CASSFPQGQNEAFF	TGTGCCAGCAGTTTCCCACAGGGACAAAATGAAGCTTTCTTT
TRBD1	few	TRBJ2-1	TRBV6-5	CASSYGGTGFYNEQFF	TGTGCCAGCAGTTACGGAGGGACAGGGTTCTACAATGAGCAGTTCTTC
TRBD1	few	TRBJ2-7	TRBV5-1	CASSFRQGVEQYF	TGCGCCAGCAGCTTCAGACAGGGAGTTGAGCAGTACTTC
.	.	TRBJ2-7	TRBV9	CASSVSQAMGYEQYF	TGTGCCAGCAGCGTATCCCAGGCGATGGGTTACGAGCAGTACTTC
.	few	TRBJ1-1	TRBV6-5	CASSFMGVITEAFF	TGTGCCAGCAGTTTTATGGGCGTCATCACTGAAGCTTTCTTT
.	many	TRBJ1-6	TRBV10-3	CAISESTRQPLHF	TGTGCCATCAGTGAGTCGACTCGGCAGCCCCTCCACTTT
.	.	TRBJ1-1	TRBV9	CASSAQGVTEAFF	TGTGCCAGCAGCGCACAGGGAGTAACTGAAGCTTTCTTT
.	few	TRBJ2-7	TRBV2	CASSEETQPYEQYF	TGTGCCAGCAGTGAAGAGACTCAACCCTACGAGCAGTACTTC
.	few	TRBJ1-4	TRBV9	CASSVTAGSEKLFF	TGTGCCAGCAGCGTAACGGCGGGTAGTGAAAAACTGTTTTTT
.	.	TRBJ1-6	TRBV19	CASSIGGPGTNSPLHF	TGTGCCAGTAGTATCGGAGGGCCAGGTACGAATTCACCCCTCCACTTT
TRBD1	few	TRBJ2-3	TRBV20-1	CSAGDRDTQYF	TGCAGTGCTGGGGACAGGGATACGCAGTATTTT
.	.	TRBJ2-3	TRBV29-1	CSARVGETQYF	TGCAGCGCCAGGGTTGGGGAAACGCAGTATTTT
.	.	TRBJ2-5	TRBV7-2	CASSLATSQQETQYF	TGTGCCAGCAGCTTAGCCACTAGCCAGCAAGAGACCCAGTACTTC
.	.	TRBJ2-2	TRBV29-1	CRTKQASNTGELFF	TGCAGAACTAAACAGGCTTCGAACACCGGGGAGCTGTTTTTT